Sequencing of this TCR beta chain was carried out in a study of T-cell memory formation after mild COVID-19. Study results and limitations: Contracting CD4+ clones sat mainly in CM and EM; CD8+ in EMRA. The finding that pre-infection memory included some responding clones suggested that cross-reactive memory joined.

UMIs and sample barcodes were carried by the TCR alpha and TCR beta cDNA libraries that 5'RACE produced using constant-segment primers. TCRdb re-called the 5' RACE reads through MiXCR, storing one row per CDR3 protein. The table has 470,000 or so distinct CDR3 sequences, approximately 23% seen once; the top ten hold under 15%. The V and J ends lost 1 base and 0 bases respectively, with 14 bases between them. CDR1 is SGHKS, CDR2 YYEKEE, per germline (reference sequence). The CDR3 runs to 16 residues. As to this clonotype: Its target is not known.

V is TRBV5-5 and J is TRBJ2-7; unclear D gene. Sequencing was done on a sample of PBMCs or a T cell subset sorted from them (not recorded which). The TCR comes from an adult woman who had mild COVID-19 (a few samples of this study predate the infection). Cell type and time point are not known. CDR3: CASSLRSGLSSYEQYF. In nucleotides, the CDR3 is TGTGCCAGCAGCTTGAGGTCGGGCTTGAGCTCCTACGAGCAGTACTTC.